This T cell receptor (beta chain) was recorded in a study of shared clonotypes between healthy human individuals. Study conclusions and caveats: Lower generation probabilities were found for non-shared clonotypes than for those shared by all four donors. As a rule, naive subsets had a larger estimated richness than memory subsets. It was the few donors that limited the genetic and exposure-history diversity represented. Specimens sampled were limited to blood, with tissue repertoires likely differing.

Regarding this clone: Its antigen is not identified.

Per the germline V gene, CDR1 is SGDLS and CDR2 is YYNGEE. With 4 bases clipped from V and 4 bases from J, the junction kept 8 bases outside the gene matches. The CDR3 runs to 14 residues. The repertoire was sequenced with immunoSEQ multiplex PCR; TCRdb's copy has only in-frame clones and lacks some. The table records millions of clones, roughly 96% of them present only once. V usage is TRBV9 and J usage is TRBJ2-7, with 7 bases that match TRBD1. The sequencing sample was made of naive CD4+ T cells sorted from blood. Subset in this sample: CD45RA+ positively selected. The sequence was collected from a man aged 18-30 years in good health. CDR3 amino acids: CASSRIPDRYEQYF. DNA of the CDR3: TGTGCCAGCAGCCGCATCCCGGACAGGTACGAGCAGTACTTC.